Here is one T cell receptor beta chain with its context. Deletions cut 2 bases from V and 6 bases from J, with 17 bases between. The CDR3 covers 15 residues. Per the germline V gene, CDR1 is SGDLS and CDR2 is YYNGEE. The sample belongs to a study of cytomegalovirus exposure and HLA in healthy donors. The PCR ran on 60 Vbeta and 13 Jbeta primers. Clones were sequenced by immunoSEQ multiplex PCR, and TCRdb holds only the in-frame ones, with some missing. The sample has under 100,000 clones; roughly 85% are singletons. V usage is TRBV9 and J usage is TRBJ1-1, with a weak D call TRBD1 (5 bases). The specimen sequenced was PBMCs. The sequence came from a man between 25 and 39 years old in good health and CMV-seronegative. CDR3 in amino acids: CASSVGNLGAPEAFF. CDR3 in DNA: TGTGCCAGCAGCGTGGGGAATCTTGGGGCTCCTGAAGCTTTCTTT.